This T cell receptor beta chain was sequenced for a study of control samples from healthy donors and cancer patients. This clone was observed a few times. Repertoires were generated with immunoSEQ multiplex PCR, while TCRdb's copy carries only in-frame clones and drops some. The sample carries 150,000 to 200,000 clones, around 90% recorded once. The CDR3 runs 17 residues. The junction had 14 bases not matched to a gene; V was cut back by 3 bases and J by 3 bases. The germline CDR1 and CDR2 sequences are SGHNT and YYREEE (reference sequence). The sample taken for sequencing was blood. The TCR was taken from a woman aged 50 to 60 in good health. The chain recombines TRBV5-4 with TRBJ2-7, with 8 positions matching TRBD2. CDR3 sequence reads: CASSSGPFREGRYEQYF. In nucleotides, the CDR3 is TGTGCCAGCAGCTCCGGACCGTTTCGGGAGGGACGCTACGAGCAGTACTTC. Combining the CDR3 with reference TRBV5-4 and TRBJ2-7 gives the whole variable domain ETGVTQSPTHLIKTRGQQVTLRCSSQSGHNTVSWYQQALGQGPQFIFQYYREEENGRGNFPPRFSGLQFPNYSSELNVNALELDDSALYLCASSSGPFREGRYEQYFGPGTRLTVT.